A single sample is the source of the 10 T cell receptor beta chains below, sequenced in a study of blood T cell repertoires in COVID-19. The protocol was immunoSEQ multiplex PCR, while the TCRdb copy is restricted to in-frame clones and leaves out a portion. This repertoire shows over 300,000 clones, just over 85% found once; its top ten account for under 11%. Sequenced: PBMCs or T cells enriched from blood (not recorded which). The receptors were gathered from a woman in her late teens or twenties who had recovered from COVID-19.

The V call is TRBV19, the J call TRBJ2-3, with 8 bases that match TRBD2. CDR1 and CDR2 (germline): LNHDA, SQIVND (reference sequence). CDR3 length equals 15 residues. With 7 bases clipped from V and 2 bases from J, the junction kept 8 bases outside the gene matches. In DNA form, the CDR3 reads TGTGCCAGTAAACCCCGACTAGCGACCACAGATACGCAGTATTTT. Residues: CASKPRLATTDTQYF.

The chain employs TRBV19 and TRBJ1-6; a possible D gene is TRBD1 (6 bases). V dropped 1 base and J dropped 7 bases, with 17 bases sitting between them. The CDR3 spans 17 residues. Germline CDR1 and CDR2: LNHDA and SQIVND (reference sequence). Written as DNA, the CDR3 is TGTGCCAGTAGTATAGGAGGATACAGGGATTCGAATTCACCCCTCCACTTT. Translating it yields CASSIGGYRDSNSPLHF.

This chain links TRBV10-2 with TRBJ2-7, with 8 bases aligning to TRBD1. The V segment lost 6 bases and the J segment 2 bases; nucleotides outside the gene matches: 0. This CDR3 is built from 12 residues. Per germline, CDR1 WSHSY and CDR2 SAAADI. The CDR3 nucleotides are TGCGCCAGCAGGGGACAGGCCTACGAGCAGTACTTC. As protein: CASRGQAYEQYF.

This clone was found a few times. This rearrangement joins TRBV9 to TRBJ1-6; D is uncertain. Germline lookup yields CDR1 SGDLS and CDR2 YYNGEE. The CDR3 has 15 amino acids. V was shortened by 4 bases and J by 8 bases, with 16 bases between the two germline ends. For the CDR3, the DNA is TGTGCCAGCAGCCCGCGAGGAGGGCTGGATTCACCCCTCCACTTT. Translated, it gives CASSPRGGLDSPLHF.

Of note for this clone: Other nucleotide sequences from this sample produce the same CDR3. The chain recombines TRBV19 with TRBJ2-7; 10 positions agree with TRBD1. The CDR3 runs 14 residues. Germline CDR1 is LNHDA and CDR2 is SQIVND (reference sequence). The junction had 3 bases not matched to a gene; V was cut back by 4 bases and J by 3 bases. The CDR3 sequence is CASSTGTGDYEQYF. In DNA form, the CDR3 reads TGTGCCAGTAGTACTGGGACAGGGGACTACGAGCAGTACTTC.

The CDR3 loop reads CASSLFQGVVYGYTF. CDR3 DNA sequence: TGTGCCAGCAGCTTATTTCAGGGGGTGGTCTATGGCTACACCTTC. The chain uses TRBV11-3 and TRBJ1-2; 7 nucleotides match TRBD1. This CDR3 has 15 amino acids. CDR1 and CDR2 from the germline V gene are SGHNT and YENEEA. The V segment lost 2 bases and the J segment 4 bases; nucleotides outside the gene matches: 7.

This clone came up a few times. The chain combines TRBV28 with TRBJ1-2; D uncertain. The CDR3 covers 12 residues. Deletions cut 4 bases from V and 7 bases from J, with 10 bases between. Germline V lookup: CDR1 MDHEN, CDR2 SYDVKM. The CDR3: CASSSAGFGYTF. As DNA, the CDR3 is TGTGCCAGCAGTTCGGCCGGGTTTGGCTACACCTTC.

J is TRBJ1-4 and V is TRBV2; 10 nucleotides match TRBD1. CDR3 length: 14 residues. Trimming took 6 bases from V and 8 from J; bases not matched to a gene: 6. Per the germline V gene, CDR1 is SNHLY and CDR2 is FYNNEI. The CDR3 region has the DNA TGTGCCAGCAGAGAGGGACAGGGGAGGGAAAAACTGTTTTTT. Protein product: CASREGQGREKLFF.

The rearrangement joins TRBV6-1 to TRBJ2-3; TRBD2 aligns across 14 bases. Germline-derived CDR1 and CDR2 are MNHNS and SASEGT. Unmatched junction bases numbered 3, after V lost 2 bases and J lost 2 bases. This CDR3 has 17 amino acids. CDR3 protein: CASSEWTSGGPTDTQYF. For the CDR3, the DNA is TGTGCCAGCAGTGAATGGACTAGCGGGGGGCCCACAGATACGCAGTATTTT.

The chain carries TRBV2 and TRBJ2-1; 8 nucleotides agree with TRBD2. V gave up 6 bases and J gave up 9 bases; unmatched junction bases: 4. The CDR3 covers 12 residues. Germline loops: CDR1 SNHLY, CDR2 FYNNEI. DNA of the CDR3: TGTGCCAGCAGCGGGAGGGTCGGTGAGCAGTTCTTC. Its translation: CASSGRVGEQFF.